This is a list of T cell receptor beta chains from one sample in a study of cytomegalovirus exposure and HLA in healthy donors. Data came from immunoSEQ multiplex PCR; TCRdb stores just in-frame clones and leaves some out. The sample shows 90,000 to 120,000 clones, approximately 73% of them seen only once. The sample taken for sequencing was PBMCs. The origin of the receptors is a man aged 30 to 39 in good health and CMV-seronegative. Both conserved end residues are trimmed from each CDR3. Each record gives: clone size, J gene, V gene, CDR3 protein. Clone size is given for some rows only: seen once, a few or many times, or a class if the clone is expanded.

clone_size: NA
j_call: TRBJ2-1
v_call: TRBV5-1
cdr3_aa: ASSAETSGSRHEQF

clone_size: many
j_call: TRBJ1-1
v_call: TRBV28
cdr3_aa: ASGIGTVFTEAF

clone_size: NA
j_call: TRBJ1-1
v_call: TRBV28
cdr3_aa: ASRPQGAGSGAF

clone_size: once
j_call: TRBJ2-1
v_call: TRBV5-1
cdr3_aa: ASSPGEGYYNEQF

clone_size: NA
j_call: TRBJ2-7
v_call: TRBV7-8
cdr3_aa: ASSSRGRSNEQY

clone_size: NA
j_call: TRBJ2-7
v_call: TRBV6-5
cdr3_aa: ASKSGGVYEQY

clone_size: NA
j_call: TRBJ2-7
v_call: TRBV2
cdr3_aa: ASSETGGGYEQY

clone_size: NA
j_call: TRBJ2-1
v_call: TRBV5-1
cdr3_aa: ASSSGGNEQF

clone_size: NA
j_call: TRBJ2-3
v_call: TRBV6-1
cdr3_aa: ASKLAGSTDTQY

clone_size: NA
j_call: TRBJ1-5
v_call: TRBV6-5
cdr3_aa: ASSKTGGIQPQH

clone_size: NA
j_call: TRBJ1-5
v_call: TRBV27
cdr3_aa: ASSLWFGNQPQH

clone_size: NA
j_call: TRBJ1-1
v_call: TRBV6-5
cdr3_aa: ASSYSKGTGTLIAF

clone_size: NA
j_call: TRBJ2-5
v_call: TRBV4-1
cdr3_aa: ASSQDPGGEETQY

clone_size: NA
j_call: TRBJ2-7
v_call: TRBV5-1
cdr3_aa: ASSPSDGDYEQY

clone_size: NA
j_call: TRBJ2-5
v_call: TRBV15
cdr3_aa: ATSGLAGPQETQY

clone_size: NA
j_call: TRBJ2-3
v_call: TRBV30
cdr3_aa: AWSLLGVETDTQY

clone_size: NA
j_call: TRBJ2-7
v_call: TRBV19
cdr3_aa: ASSISGTSYEQY

clone_size: NA
j_call: TRBJ2-1
v_call: TRBV5-4
cdr3_aa: ASSLGLGGYNEQF

clone_size: NA
j_call: TRBJ1-6
v_call: TRBV14
cdr3_aa: ASSPQGFYNSPLH

clone_size: NA
j_call: TRBJ1-2
v_call: TRBV9
cdr3_aa: ASSPTGNYGYT

clone_size: NA
j_call: TRBJ1-4
v_call: TRBV7-8
cdr3_aa: ASSKTGGGTNEKLF

clone_size: few
j_call: TRBJ2-7
v_call: TRBV30
cdr3_aa: AFFKQKAAYEQY

clone_size: NA
j_call: TRBJ2-1
v_call: TRBV6-4
cdr3_aa: ASSGDLLGGEQF

clone_size: NA
j_call: TRBJ2-1
v_call: TRBV7-3
cdr3_aa: ASSLTSFFSGSDEQF

clone_size: NA
j_call: TRBJ2-7
v_call: TRBV19
cdr3_aa: ASSAGLTYEQY

clone_size: NA
j_call: TRBJ1-2
v_call: TRBV6-6
cdr3_aa: ASRSDRVALPYGYT